A selection of T cell receptor beta chains follows, all from one sample in a study of cytomegalovirus exposure and HLA in healthy donors. TCRdb's copy holds only in-frame clones and misses some; the assay was immunoSEQ multiplex PCR. Counted here are approximately 200,000 clones, 84% occurring once; the ten biggest clones make up about 0.24%. The sequencing input was PBMCs. The receptors originated from a boy younger than 18 in good health and CMV-seronegative. CDR3s include the opening cysteine and the closing phenylalanine or tryptophan. Fields, in order: J gene, V gene, clone size, D gene, CDR3 protein, CDR3 DNA. A D gene is named only where the DNA matches it firmly. Not every row has a clone size; where given, it reads once, few, many or a size class.

TRBJ1-5 | TRBV19 | NA | TRBD1 | CASSARQGSNQPQHF | TGTGCCAGTAGTGCCCGACAGGGAAGCAATCAGCCCCAGCATTTT
TRBJ2-7 | TRBV7-9 | few | TRBD1 | CSSSLGGIRNEQYF | TGTTCCAGCAGCTTAGGGGGCATACGGAACGAGCAGTACTTC
TRBJ1-5 | TRBV7-9 | few | TRBD1 | CASSLGAGDRRNQPQHF | TGTGCCAGCAGCTTAGGCGCTGGGGACAGAAGGAATCAGCCCCAGCATTTT
TRBJ2-2 | TRBV13 | NA | NA | CASSHTSLAKAGELFF | TGTGCCAGCAGCCATACTAGTCTAGCCAAAGCCGGGGAGCTGTTTTTT
TRBJ2-1 | TRBV7-9 | once | TRBD2 | CASSLPRTSGRDNEQFF | TGTGCCAGCAGCCTACCTAGGACTAGCGGGAGGGACAATGAGCAGTTCTTC
TRBJ2-1 | TRBV5-1 | NA | NA | CASSPGGYNEQFF | TGCGCCAGCAGCCCAGGGGGGTACAATGAGCAGTTCTTC
TRBJ2-7 | TRBV7-2 | few | NA | CASSIGGYEQYF | TGTGCCAGCAGTATAGGGGGCTACGAGCAGTACTTC
TRBJ1-2 | TRBV5-6 | NA | NA | CASSTGTSFNYGYTF | TGTGCCAGCAGCACAGGGACATCCTTCAACTATGGCTACACCTTC
TRBJ1-6 | TRBV5-1 | NA | TRBD1 | CASSWTGGSYNSPLHF | TGCGCCAGCAGCTGGACAGGGGGGTCCTATAATTCACCCCTCCACTTT
TRBJ2-5 | TRBV7-9 | once | NA | CASSYREYGKETQYF | TGTGCCAGCAGTTACAGGGAATACGGGAAAGAGACCCAGTACTTC
TRBJ2-1 | TRBV5-1 | NA | NA | CASSQYNEQFF | TGCGCCAGCAGCCAGTACAATGAGCAGTTCTTC
TRBJ2-1 | TRBV19 | NA | NA | CASSFSSYNEQFF | TGTGCCAGTAGTTTCAGCTCCTACAATGAGCAGTTCTTC
TRBJ1-4 | TRBV7-9 | NA | TRBD1 | CSSSRQGLNEKLFF | TGTTCCAGCAGTCGACAGGGTTTGAATGAAAAACTGTTTTTT
TRBJ1-5 | TRBV11-1 | NA | NA | CASSPSTHQPQHF | TGTGCCAGCAGCCCCTCAACTCATCAGCCCCAGCATTTT
TRBJ2-3 | TRBV9 | NA | NA | CASSGSPNSPTDTQYF | TGTGCCAGCAGCGGAAGCCCAAACTCACCCACAGATACGCAGTATTTT
TRBJ2-6 | TRBV6-6 | NA | NA | CASSLSGANVLTF | TGTGCCAGCAGCCTCTCTGGGGCCAACGTCCTGACTTTC
TRBJ2-1 | TRBV2 | NA | NA | CASSGPGEYNEQFF | TGTGCCAGCAGTGGACCGGGAGAATACAATGAGCAGTTCTTC
TRBJ1-1 | TRBV4-1 | NA | NA | CASSLRALGTEAFF | TGCGCCAGCAGCCTCAGGGCCTTGGGGACTGAAGCTTTCTTT
TRBJ1-1 | TRBV27 | NA | NA | CASRGMNTEAFF | TGTGCCAGCAGGGGCATGAACACTGAAGCTTTCTTT
TRBJ2-7 | TRBV27 | NA | TRBD2 | CASSLKAGLYEQYF | TGTGCCAGCAGTTTAAAAGCGGGACTCTACGAGCAGTACTTC
TRBJ2-7 | TRBV9 | NA | TRBD1 | CASSGEGTGTGAYEQYF | TGTGCCAGCAGCGGTGAGGGGACGGGGACAGGGGCCTACGAGCAGTACTTC
TRBJ2-3 | TRBV30 | NA | TRBD2 | CAWQSRVAGGWDTQYF | TGTGCCTGGCAATCCCGTGTAGCGGGAGGGTGGGATACGCAGTATTTT
TRBJ2-4 | TRBV30 | NA | TRBD2 | CAWMVAGGKNIQYF | TGTGCCTGGATGGTCGCGGGGGGCAAAAACATTCAGTACTTC
TRBJ2-5 | TRBV7-7 | few | NA | CASSQEGLQETQYF | TGTGCTAGCAGCCAGGAGGGGCTCCAAGAGACCCAGTACTTC
TRBJ2-1 | TRBV27 | NA | NA | CASSFAGSSEQFF | TGTGCCAGCAGTTTCGCAGGGTCCAGTGAGCAGTTCTTC
TRBJ1-2 | TRBV30 | NA | NA | CAWSEVEAGYTF | TGTGCCTGGAGTGAGGTCGAGGCTGGCTACACCTTC
TRBJ1-3 | TRBV12-2 | NA | NA | CASRPSRRSGNTIYF | TGTGCAAGTCGCCCATCTAGGCGCTCTGGAAACACCATATATTTT
TRBJ2-7 | TRBV7-2 | NA | NA | CASSSAHSYEQYF | TGTGCCAGCAGCTCTGCGCACTCCTACGAGCAGTACTTC
TRBJ1-4 | TRBV15 | NA | TRBD1 | CATSRTTGTVNEKLFF | TGTGCCACCAGCAGGACTACCGGGACAGTCAATGAAAAACTGTTTTTT
TRBJ2-3 | TRBV10-3 | NA | TRBD2 | CAISLGTSVDTQYF | TGTGCCATCAGTCTAGGGACTAGCGTGGATACGCAGTATTTT
TRBJ2-7 | TRBV27 | NA | NA | CASSPRNVLSYEQYF | TGTGCCAGCAGTCCGCGGAACGTCCTATCCTACGAGCAGTACTTC
TRBJ2-7 | TRBV5-6 | NA | NA | CASSLFSAYEQYF | TGTGCCAGCAGCTTGTTCTCGGCCTACGAGCAGTACTTC
TRBJ2-3 | TRBV30 | NA | NA | CAWSGPLDRISTDTQYF | TGTGCCTGGAGTGGGCCCCTTGACAGAATTAGCACAGATACGCAGTATTTT
TRBJ2-1 | TRBV13 | NA | NA | CASSSDNEQFF | TGTGCCAGCAGCTCAGACAATGAGCAGTTCTTC
TRBJ1-5 | TRBV28 | NA | NA | CASRQTTGAGNQPQHF | TGTGCCAGCAGACAAACGACAGGAGCCGGCAATCAGCCCCAGCATTTT
TRBJ1-5 | TRBV5-6 | NA | NA | CASSLSGVQPQHF | TGTGCCAGCAGCTTATCGGGGGTTCAGCCCCAGCATTTT
TRBJ2-7 | TRBV6-1 | NA | NA | CASSEVQGTYDEQYF | TGTGCCAGCAGTGAAGTGCAGGGTACCTACGACGAGCAGTACTTC
TRBJ2-1 | TRBV9 | NA | NA | CASSEGGAHYNEQFF | TGTGCCAGCAGCGAAGGTGGGGCCCACTACAATGAGCAGTTCTTC
TRBJ2-7 | TRBV11-2 | NA | NA | CASSLAKRNSYEQYF | TGTGCCAGCAGCTTAGCAAAGCGCAACTCCTACGAGCAGTACTTC
TRBJ2-2 | TRBV28 | NA | TRBD2 | CASSPRLAALRELFF | TGTGCCAGCAGTCCCCGCCTAGCGGCGCTAAGGGAGCTGTTTTTT
TRBJ2-5 | TRBV12-5 | NA | NA | CASGLGTAEFETQYF | TGTGCTAGTGGTTTAGGCACCGCGGAGTTTGAGACCCAGTACTTC
TRBJ2-3 | TRBV20-1 | NA | NA | CSANPADTQYF | TGCAGTGCAAATCCGGCAGATACGCAGTATTTT
TRBJ2-1 | TRBV5-6 | once | NA | CASSRPSEQFF | TGTGCCAGCAGCCGTCCCAGTGAGCAGTTCTTC
TRBJ2-2 | TRBV18 | NA | TRBD1 | CASSPPNRQGTGELFF | TGTGCCAGCTCACCCCCGAACAGACAGGGCACCGGGGAGCTGTTTTTT
TRBJ2-2 | TRBV2 | many | NA | CASRTPKGGNTGELFF | TGTGCCAGCAGGACACCCAAAGGGGGTAACACCGGGGAGCTGTTTTTT
TRBJ1-1 | TRBV7-9 | NA | NA | CASSPAMNTEAFF | TGTGCCAGCAGCCCAGCGATGAACACTGAAGCTTTCTTT
TRBJ2-3 | TRBV9 | NA | TRBD2 | CASSVELAGGADTQYF | TGTGCCAGCAGCGTAGAGCTAGCGGGGGGTGCAGATACGCAGTATTTT
TRBJ1-2 | TRBV18 | NA | NA | CASSPKQGPGYTF | TGTGCCAGCTCACCGAAACAGGGTCCGGGCTACACCTTC
TRBJ1-2 | TRBV29-1 | once | TRBD1 | CSVDGTGMGAGYTF | TGCAGCGTTGATGGGACAGGGATGGGCGCTGGCTACACCTTC
TRBJ2-6 | TRBV11-1 | NA | NA | CASSLFGGAGANVLTF | TGTGCCAGCAGCTTATTCGGGGGAGCTGGGGCCAACGTCCTGACTTTC
TRBJ1-4 | TRBV19 | NA | NA | CASSTIRAATNEKLFF | TGTGCCAGTAGTACGATCCGTGCAGCAACTAATGAAAAACTGTTTTTT
TRBJ2-7 | TRBV18 | NA | TRBD2 | CASSPGGFYEQYF | TGTGCCAGCTCCCCGGGAGGGTTCTACGAGCAGTACTTC
TRBJ2-7 | TRBV2 | NA | TRBD1 | CASSEVRGREQYF | TGTGCCAGCAGTGAAGTCAGGGGGCGCGAGCAGTACTTC
TRBJ2-1 | TRBV7-9 | NA | NA | CASSPDPGGTHNEQFF | TGTGCCAGCAGCCCGGACCCCGGCGGGACCCACAATGAGCAGTTCTTC
TRBJ2-2 | TRBV27 | NA | NA | CASTLLGGPNTGELFF | TGTGCCAGCACCCTCCTCGGGGGGCCGAACACCGGGGAGCTGTTTTTT
TRBJ1-4 | TRBV4-2 | NA | TRBD1 | CASLDRGREKLFF | TGTGCCAGCTTAGACAGGGGTCGTGAAAAACTGTTTTTT
TRBJ1-2 | TRBV27 | NA | TRBD1 | CASSLTGGVNGYTF | TGTGCCAGCAGTTTAACAGGGGGCGTTAATGGCTACACCTTC